A selection of T cell receptor beta chains follows, all from one sample in a study of vaccination and CD4 T cells after COVID-19. TCRdb itself ran the PCR reads through MiXCR, one entry per CDR3 protein. The table has thousands of distinct CDR3 sequences, approximately 20% seen once. These receptors' antigens are unknown. This sample comprised CD4+ T cells from blood, cultured in vitro, obtained after SARS-CoV-2 vaccination. The receptors here all came from a human donor who had recovered from COVID-19. Each CDR3 is given with its conserved first and last residue. The D gene is left open where the match is weak. A clone size is listed for some rows: how often the clone was seen (once, few, many), or a class if it is expanded.

J gene,clone size,V gene,D gene,CDR3 protein,CDR3 DNA
TRBJ1-5,-,TRBV18,-,CASSIPSGGGGQPQHF,TGTGCCAGCTCAATCCCCTCGGGGGGCGGAGGTCAGCCCCAGCATTTT
TRBJ1-5,many,TRBV20-1,-,CSARDGVRANSNQPQHF,TGCAGTGCTAGAGATGGGGTTAGGGCCAACAGCAATCAGCCCCAGCATTTT
TRBJ2-3,many,TRBV7-2,-,CASSSRITDTQYF,TGTGCCAGCAGCTCCCGGATAACAGATACGCAGTATTTT
TRBJ1-1,-,TRBV19,-,CASSIGGYTEAFF,TGTGCCAGTAGTATAGGTGGATACACTGAAGCTTTCTTT
TRBJ2-1,-,TRBV2,-,CASSDQGPPYNEQFF,TGTGCCAGCAGTGATCAGGGTCCACCCTACAATGAGCAGTTCTTC
TRBJ2-7,-,TRBV5-4,-,CASSHGTASRGEQYF,TGTGCCAGCAGCCATGGGACCGCCTCGAGGGGCGAGCAGTACTTC
TRBJ1-5,medium-sized,TRBV20-1,TRBD1,CSAKGQGRPFRPRGNQPQHF,TGCAGTGCTAAGGGACAGGGGAGACCCTTTCGACCTCGGGGCAATCAGCCCCAGCATTTT
TRBJ2-5,-,TRBV5-6,-,CASSIRLSIQETQYF,TGTGCCAGCAGCATTCGACTCAGTATCCAAGAGACCCAGTACTTC
TRBJ2-3,-,TRBV7-7,TRBD2,CASSQRLAGSTREDTQYF,TGTGCTAGCAGCCAAAGACTAGCGGGCTCCACGAGGGAAGATACGCAGTATTTT
TRBJ1-2,many,TRBV6-1,TRBD1,CASSPVRDRGSGYGYTF,TGTGCCAGCAGTCCCGTTAGGGACAGGGGAAGTGGCTATGGCTACACCTTC
TRBJ1-1,-,TRBV20-1,TRBD1,CSARAGTANTEAFF,TGCAGTGCTAGAGCAGGGACAGCAAACACTGAAGCTTTCTTT
TRBJ2-5,many,TRBV10-3,TRBD2,CAISLAGEEETQYF,TGTGCCATCAGTCTAGCGGGAGAGGAAGAGACCCAGTACTTC
TRBJ2-6,few,TRBV18,-,CASSPIESGANVLTF,TGTGCCAGCTCACCGATAGAGTCTGGGGCCAACGTCCTGACTTTC
TRBJ2-1,many,TRBV7-2,TRBD1,CASSPQQGGYNEQFF,TGTGCCAGCAGCCCCCAACAGGGGGGCTACAATGAGCAGTTCTTC
TRBJ2-3,medium-sized,TRBV7-2,-,CASSQGLLSTDTQYF,TGTGCCAGCAGCCAGGGGCTCCTAAGCACAGATACGCAGTATTTT
TRBJ2-7,many,TRBV7-9,TRBD1,CASSSTQGIHEQYF,TGTGCCAGCAGCTCAACACAGGGGATCCACGAGCAGTACTTC
TRBJ2-7,-,TRBV5-1,-,CASSLDGTYEQYF,TGCGCCAGCAGCTTGGACGGAACATACGAGCAGTACTTC
TRBJ2-3,few,TRBV19,-,CASSTPNPSTDTQYF,TGTGCCAGTAGCACACCCAATCCAAGCACAGATACGCAGTATTTT
TRBJ2-3,few,TRBV18,-,CASSPESDTQYF,TGTGCCAGCTCACCCGAGTCAGATACGCAGTATTTT